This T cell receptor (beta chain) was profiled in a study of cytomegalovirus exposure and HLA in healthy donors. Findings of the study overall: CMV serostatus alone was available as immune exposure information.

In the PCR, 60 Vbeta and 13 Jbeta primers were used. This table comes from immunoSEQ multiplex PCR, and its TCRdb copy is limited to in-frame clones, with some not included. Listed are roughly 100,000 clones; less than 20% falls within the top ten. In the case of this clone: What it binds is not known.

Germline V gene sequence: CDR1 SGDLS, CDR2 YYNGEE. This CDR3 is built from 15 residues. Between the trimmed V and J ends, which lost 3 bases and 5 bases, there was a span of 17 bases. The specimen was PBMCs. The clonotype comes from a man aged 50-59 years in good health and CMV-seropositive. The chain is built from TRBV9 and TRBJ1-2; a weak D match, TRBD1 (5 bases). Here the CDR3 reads CASSARAPGVYGYTF. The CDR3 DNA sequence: TGTGCCAGCAGCGCCCGAGCGCCGGGGGTTTATGGCTACACCTTC.